This T cell receptor beta chain was identified during a study of blood T cell repertoires in COVID-19. Looking at the study overall: COVID-19 samples from acute and convalescent phases originated in the United States, Italy and Spain. T cells, B-cell-depleted T cells, or PBMCs supplied cDNA or gDNA.

The CDR3 length is 15 residues. In germline, CDR1 is SGHNT, CDR2 YENEEA. The ends lost 1 base at V and 2 bases at J; junction bases unmatched: 5. As originally analysed: Estimated nucleated cell counts came from reference gene primer amplification. The method was immunoSEQ multiplex PCR; TCRdb's version includes in-frame clones alone and lacks a portion of them. V and J calls and clone size come straight from that table; D and trimming were deduced from the DNA. Seen here are tens of thousands of clones, over 70% observed once, and the top ten hold about 30%. Sequencing used peripheral blood. The TCR was taken from a human donor in a cohort sampled during active COVID-19. The rearrangement uses TRBV11-3 and TRBJ2-7, with 7 positions matching TRBD2. The CDR3 sequence: CASSLGSSGAYEQYF. The DNA of the CDR3 is TGTGCCAGCAGCTTAGGGTCTAGCGGAGCCTACGAGCAGTACTTC.